This TCR beta chain was identified during a study of TIL therapy for anti-PD-1-resistant metastatic lung cancer. Across the study: Most patients had lung adenocarcinoma; a few tumors were EGFR-mutant, two ALK-rearranged; half smoked currently or formerly.

A remark on this clone: Its antigen is unidentified.

Notes on the study in general: Many TIL product clones were absent from baseline tumor, suggesting clonal contraction.

This CDR3 is built from 12 residues. Per the germline V gene, CDR1 is SGHTA and CDR2 is FQGNSA. After removal of 5 bases from V and 8 bases from J, the junction contained 3 bases not matched to a gene. Sequencing used immunoSEQ v3. Each library reached roughly 2 million read pairs, or roughly 5-6 million at deep level. Some clones are missing from TCRdb's copy, which holds only in-frame ones; the method was immunoSEQ multiplex PCR. The sample includes about 95,000 clones, roughly 65% seen only once; the top ten take over 9.5%. The time point here: pre-treatment sample, taken before nivolumab and TIL therapy. Pleural nodules or supraclavicular lymph nodes made up most of the excised metastases sampled. Stage 4 NSCLC adults joined between late 2017 and January 2020.

The receptor was derived from a person aged 25-80 years with non-small cell lung cancer. Sequences were derived from tumor tissue, sampled at baseline. The chain recombines TRBV7-2 with TRBJ2-4; 7 nucleotides match TRBD1. CDR3 bases: TGTGCCAGCAGCCAGACAGGGTACATTCAGTACTTC. Its protein product is CASSQTGYIQYF.